This passage covers 11 T cell receptor beta chains from one sample sequenced in a study of blood T cell repertoires in COVID-19. Some clones are missing from TCRdb's copy, which holds only in-frame ones; the method was immunoSEQ multiplex PCR. The sample has about 88,000 clones; roughly 89% are singletons. What was sequenced was peripheral blood. These TCRs come from a woman in her sixties or seventies with COVID-19, enrolled during active disease.

This chain uses TRBV27 with TRBJ1-2, with D perhaps TRBD1 (5 bases). This CDR3 has 13 residues. CDR1 is MNHEY and CDR2 is SMNVEV in the germline V gene (reference sequence). With 8 bases removed from V and 6 bases from J, the gap between germline ends came to 16 bases. The CDR3 reads CASWTLREDGYTF. The CDR3 region has the DNA TGTGCCAGCTGGACACTTAGAGAGGATGGCTACACCTTC.

The chain uses TRBV6-6 and TRBJ1-5; D is uncertain. This CDR3 has 17 residues. V was shortened by 5 bases and J by 0 bases, with 17 bases between the two germline ends. Germline V gene sequence: CDR1 MNHNY, CDR2 SVGAGI (reference sequence). This CDR3 is CASSPRDGVSSNQPQHF. The DNA for the CDR3 is TGTGCCAGCAGTCCCCGAGACGGGGTGAGTAGCAATCAGCCCCAGCATTTT.

The gene calls are TRBV5-1 and TRBJ1-2, with no clear D. Germline CDR1 SGHRS, CDR2 YFSETQ. CDR3 length equals 14 residues. Trimming removed 4 bases at V and 5 bases at J, with 15 bases between. The CDR3 sequence is CASSVRHSDYGYTF. CDR3 DNA sequence: TGCGCCAGCAGCGTTCGGCACAGTGATTATGGCTACACCTTC.

The V and J genes are TRBV3-1 (or the pseudogene TRBV3-2) and TRBJ1-2; D might be TRBD1 (6 bases). The V gene lost 4 bases and the J gene lost 3 bases, with 12 bases spanning the gap. Germline assignment: CDR1 LGHDT and CDR2 YNNKEL (reference sequence). This CDR3 comprises 14 residues. CDR3 DNA: TGTGCCAGCAGCCGGATGGACAGAGACTATGGCTACACCTTC. Its protein product is CASSRMDRDYGYTF.

This clone was picked up a small number of times. The chain links TRBV10-3 to TRBJ2-1; TRBD2 matches 14 bases. Germline V gene lookup returns CDR1 ENHRY and CDR2 SYGVKD. This CDR3 contains 16 residues. With 5 bases clipped from V and 8 bases from J, the junction kept 8 bases outside the gene matches. The CDR3 reads CAISRLAGGPFDEQFF. As DNA, the CDR3 is TGTGCCATCAGTAGACTAGCGGGGGGGCCGTTCGATGAGCAGTTCTTC.

The V and J genes are TRBV4-1 and TRBJ2-1, with 12 positions matching TRBD2. Unmatched junction bases numbered 9, after V lost 4 bases and J lost 5 bases. Looked up from germline, CDR1 is MGHRA and CDR2 is YSYEKL. This CDR3 contains 17 residues. Written as DNA, the CDR3 is TGCGCCAGCAGCCCCTTGGGACTAGCGGGCGGGGACAATGAGCAGTTCTTC. Protein sequence: CASSPLGLAGGDNEQFF.

This clone occurred once. This chain connects TRBV18 to TRBJ2-3, with 10 nucleotides matching TRBD1. After removal of 3 bases from V and 4 bases from J, the junction contained 4 bases not matched to a gene. Looked up from germline, CDR1 is KGHSH and CDR2 is LQKENI. This CDR3 has 15 residues. The DNA of the CDR3 is TGTGCCAGCTCACCCGACAGGGGGCGTTCAGATACGCAGTATTTT. The encoded protein is CASSPDRGRSDTQYF. The full variable domain, completed using reference TRBV18 and TRBJ2-3, is NAGVMQNPRHLVRRRGQEARLRCSPMKGHSHVYWYRQLPEEGLKFMVYLQKENIIDESGMPKERFSAEFPKEGPSILRIQQVVRGDSAAYFCASSPDRGRSDTQYFGPGTRLTVL.

V usage is TRBV27 and J usage is TRBJ2-7, with D possibly matching TRBD2 (6 bases). The CDR3 totals 12 residues. Germline V lookup: CDR1 MNHEY, CDR2 SMNVEV (reference sequence). Trimming pared 6 bases from V and 4 bases from J, leaving 10 bases between. CDR3 bases: TGTGCCAGCAGCCCCGGAGGGTACGAGCAGTACTTC. It encodes CASSPGGYEQYF.

The chain recombines TRBV9 with TRBJ1-1, with TRBD1 matching over 10 bases. Germline loops: CDR1 SGDLS, CDR2 YYNGEE. The junction had 7 bases not matched to a gene; V was cut back by 0 bases and J by 11 bases. This CDR3 region has 14 residues. Here the CDR3 DNA reads TGTGCCAGCAGCGTAGACGGGACAGGGGTCTCTGCTTTCTTT. Amino acids: CASSVDGTGVSAFF.

This clone appeared once. This chain uses TRBV27 with TRBJ1-6; the D is unclear. Trimming pared 4 bases from V and 6 bases from J, leaving 19 bases between. This CDR3 region has 17 residues. Germline loops: CDR1 MNHEY, CDR2 SMNVEV (reference sequence). For the CDR3, the DNA is TGTGCCAGCAGTTCAGTATTGTGGGCAGTCACTAATTCACCCCTCCACTTT. Its protein is CASSSVLWAVTNSPLHF.

V is TRBV5-1 and J is TRBJ1-2; TRBD1 agrees at 7 bases. Germline V gene sequence: CDR1 SGHRS, CDR2 YFSETQ. V lost 3 bases and J lost 1; bases outside the gene matches: 6. The CDR3 extends over 15 amino acids. CDR3: CASSYVRQGNYGYTF. The CDR3 nucleotides read TGCGCCAGCAGCTACGTACGACAGGGTAACTATGGCTACACCTTC.